The 11 T cell receptor beta chains given below trace back to one sample, sequenced in a study of T cell responses to AZD1222 COVID-19 vaccine. Generated by immunoSEQ multiplex PCR, the TCRdb table keeps only in-frame clones and is missing some. The sample includes 150,000 or so clones, approximately 90% of them seen just once. The sample was peripheral blood, taken on day 0 of AZD1222 vaccination. The receptors were sampled from an adult in good health.

This chain joins TRBV6-2 or TRBV6-3 and TRBJ2-1, with D perhaps TRBD1 (5 bases). The CDR3 is made up of 13 amino acids. Germline lookup yields CDR1 MNHEY and CDR2 SVGEGT. The V gene lost 6 bases and the J gene lost 5 bases, with 11 bases spanning the gap. CDR3 sequence (DNA): TGTGCCAGCAGCTATGACAGTCACAATGAGCAGTTCTTC. Amino acid sequence: CASSYDSHNEQFF.

The sample holds a few counts of this clone. V gene TRBV6-5 combines with J gene TRBJ1-3, with D possibly being TRBD1 (6 bases). This CDR3 comprises 15 residues. In germline, CDR1 is MNHEY, CDR2 SVGAGI. V was trimmed by 6 bases and J by 0 bases, leaving 12 bases between them. This CDR3 is CASSRTGNSGNTIYF. CDR3 coding DNA: TGTGCCAGCAGCCGCACAGGGAACTCTGGAAACACCATATATTTT.

The chain recombines TRBV13 with TRBJ2-2; D is ambiguous. V lost 3 bases, J lost 2 bases, and 10 bases lay in between. Germline V lookup: CDR1 PRHDT, CDR2 FYEKMQ (reference sequence). The CDR3 loop spans 15 amino acids. The CDR3 sequence: CASSLGQINTGELFF. CDR3 bases: TGTGCCAGCAGCTTGGGCCAGATAAACACCGGGGAGCTGTTTTTT.

The chain is built from TRBV3-1 (or the pseudogene TRBV3-2) and TRBJ2-1, with D possibly matching TRBD1 (5 bases). With 4 bases removed from V and 7 bases from J, the gap between germline ends came to 11 bases. The CDR3 sequence is 13 residues long. Germline CDR1 LGHDT, CDR2 YNNKEL (reference sequence). The CDR3 protein is CASSRIGDNEQFF. CDR3 DNA sequence: TGTGCCAGCAGCCGAATAGGGGATAATGAGCAGTTCTTC.

This clone is a singleton in its sample. The CDR3 DNA reads TGTGCCAGCTCGGGGAGCTCTGGAAACACCATATATTTT. Its protein is CASSGSSGNTIYF. The chain carries TRBV18 and TRBJ1-3; D remains unclear. This CDR3 spans 13 amino acids. V was cut by 6 bases and J by 0 bases, with 6 bases left in between. Germline V gene lookup returns CDR1 KGHSH and CDR2 LQKENI.

V is TRBV7-3 and J is TRBJ1-6; tentative D call: TRBD1 (5 bases). The CDR3 covers 16 residues. The V gene's germline CDR1 is SGHTA and CDR2 FQGTGA. V was clipped by 2 bases and J by 3 bases, with 11 bases between them. The CDR3 DNA follows: TGTGCCAGCAGCTTAGCCGGACACCTCTATAATTCACCCCTCCACTTT. This gives the protein CASSLAGHLYNSPLHF.

The V call is TRBV9, the J call TRBJ2-1; 9 nucleotides line up with TRBD1. CDR1 SGDLS and CDR2 YYNGEE come from the germline V gene. The V segment lost 0 bases and the J segment 6 bases; nucleotides outside the gene matches: 4. The CDR3 contains 15 residues. CDR3: CASSVAGTGSNEQFF. The CDR3 bases are TGTGCCAGCAGCGTAGCCGGGACAGGGAGCAATGAGCAGTTCTTC.

The table lists this clone with a few counts. The chain recombines TRBV19 with TRBJ1-5, with TRBD1 as a possible D gene (5 bases). Germline CDR1 reads LNHDA; CDR2 reads SQIVND (reference sequence). V gave up 3 bases and J gave up 6 bases, with 12 bases separating them. The CDR3 sequence is 14 residues long. The CDR3 DNA sequence: TGTGCCAGTAGTATTGGGGGGAAGGGTCAGCCCCAGCATTTT. Translating gives CASSIGGKGQPQHF.

The chain carries TRBV5-1 and TRBJ2-2; D is unclear. V gave up 0 bases and J gave up 4 bases, with 10 bases separating them. Germline CDR1 and CDR2: SGHRS and YFSETQ. The CDR3 has 15 amino acids. The CDR3 DNA reads TGCGCCAGCAGCTTGGAGTTCGGCGGCACCGGGGAGCTGTTTTTT. This sequence encodes CASSLEFGGTGELFF.

The rearrangement joins TRBV2 to TRBJ2-7; 11 bases fit TRBD2. J lost 5 bases, V lost 10 bases, and 10 bases had no gene match. This CDR3 contains 14 residues. CDR1 is SNHLY and CDR2 is FYNNEI in the germline V gene. The CDR3 DNA sequence: TGTGCCATAAGTTCCGGGACTAGCGGACACGAGCAGTACTTC. Residues: CAISSGTSGHEQYF.

The chain uses TRBV9 and TRBJ2-4; D gene ambiguous. Germline V gives CDR1 SGDLS, CDR2 YYNGEE. The CDR3 covers 13 residues. The ends were cut back, 2 bases at V and 7 bases at J, with 10 bases in the middle. The CDR3 loop reads CASSVENENIQYF. CDR3 coding DNA: TGTGCCAGCAGCGTTGAGAATGAGAACATTCAGTACTTC. The full variable domain, with the rest looked up from reference TRBV9 and TRBJ2-4, is DSGVTQTPKHLITATGQRVTLRCSPRSGDLSVYWYQQSLDQGLQFLIQYYNGEERAKGNILERFSAQQFPDLHSELNLSSLELGDSALYFCASSVENENIQYFGAGTRLSVL.